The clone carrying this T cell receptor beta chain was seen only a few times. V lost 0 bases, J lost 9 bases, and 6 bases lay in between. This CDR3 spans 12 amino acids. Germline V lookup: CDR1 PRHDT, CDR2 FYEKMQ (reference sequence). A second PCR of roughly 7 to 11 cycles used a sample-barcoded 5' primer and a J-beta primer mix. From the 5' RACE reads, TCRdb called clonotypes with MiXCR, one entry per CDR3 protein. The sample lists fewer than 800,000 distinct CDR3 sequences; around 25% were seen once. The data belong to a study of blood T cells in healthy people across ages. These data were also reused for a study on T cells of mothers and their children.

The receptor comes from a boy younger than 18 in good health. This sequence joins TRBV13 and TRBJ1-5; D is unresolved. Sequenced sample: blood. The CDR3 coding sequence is TGTGCCAGCAGCTTAGGGCTCCGGCCCCAGCATTTT. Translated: CASSLGLRPQHF.